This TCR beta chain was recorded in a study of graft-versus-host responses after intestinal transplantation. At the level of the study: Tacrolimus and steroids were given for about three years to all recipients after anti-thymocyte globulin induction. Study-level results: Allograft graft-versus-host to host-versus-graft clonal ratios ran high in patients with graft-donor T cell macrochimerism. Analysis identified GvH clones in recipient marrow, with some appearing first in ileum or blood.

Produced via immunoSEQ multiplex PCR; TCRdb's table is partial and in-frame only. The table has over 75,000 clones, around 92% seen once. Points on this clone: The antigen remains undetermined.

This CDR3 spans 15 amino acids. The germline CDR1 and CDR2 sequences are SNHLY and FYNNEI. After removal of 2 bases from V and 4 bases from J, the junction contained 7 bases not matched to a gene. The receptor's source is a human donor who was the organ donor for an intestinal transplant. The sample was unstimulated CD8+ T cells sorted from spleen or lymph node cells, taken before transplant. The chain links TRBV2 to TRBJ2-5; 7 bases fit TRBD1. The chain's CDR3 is CASSERWDSRETQYF. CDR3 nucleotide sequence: TGTGCCAGCAGTGAACGGTGGGACAGTCGAGAGACCCAGTACTTC.